This TCR beta chain was sequenced in a study of T cells in Graves' hyperthyroidism and ophthalmopathy (dated by TCRdb to between 2019 and 2020). For the wider study: Peripheral blood samples were taken at initial diagnosis, before any treatment was given. The paper describes TCR Vbeta CDR3 sequencing of roughly 130 peripheral blood samples, made up of 43 ophthalmopathy patients, approximately 73 hyperthyroidism patients and 17 progressor patients. The 100 discovery patients were divided at random into training and test sets in a 7:3 ratio. In about 6 Graves' hyperthyroidism patients, the study also compared T-cell repertoires from thyroid tissue with T-cell repertoires from blood. After blood sampling, hyperthyroidism patients were treated with methimazole at a starting dose of 30 mg daily, and ophthalmopathy patients were treated with high-dose intravenous methylprednisolone. To identify distinguishing TCR V-J signatures, a discovery cohort of roughly 100 patients was used, comprising some 43 with Graves' ophthalmopathy and about 59 with stable Graves' hyperthyroidism. An independent validation cohort of around 19 hyperthyroidism patients and about 15 patients who later progressed to ophthalmopathy tested prospective prediction of ophthalmopathy. Overall study outcomes, separate from this receptor: No statistical method was used to fix the sample size in advance, and group allocation was not hidden from the investigators. Most expanded thyroid clonotypes (frequency above 0.001) were also detected in blood, a finding suggesting that blood repertoires may reflect thyroid immune responses. A model built on a 13 V-J signature distinguished ophthalmopathy from stable hyperthyroidism, reaching 85% to 90% sensitivity and around 81% specificity in cross-validation and 80%/75% in testing. In validation, the model predicted progression to ophthalmopathy a median of about 6 months before onset, with roughly 71% sensitivity and about 72% specificity.

Comment on this clonotype: Its antigen specificity is not known. The input lacks base qualities; no much larger clone sits a single base away.

CDR1 and CDR2, per the germline V gene (reference sequence), are LGHDT and YNNKEL. Taken from cysteine to phenylalanine, the CDR3 has 19 residues. Only the CDR3 portion is preserved as DNA: 57 bases, with reading frame beginning at the first base. Trimming removed 0 bases from V and 0 bases from J; the gene matches leave 10 bases unexplained. The TCR beta CDR3 regions were amplified from RNA transcripts. The first round of RT-PCR for the TCR CDR3 was performed with the HTBI primer set and the Qiagen OneStep RT-PCR kit. Libraries were constructed in a second round of multiplex PCR, after which size selection and purification were carried out. Paired-end sequencing of the libraries was performed with 100 bp reads on an Illumina HiSeq2000. Processing in the source paper ran as follows. SOAPnuke was used to process the raw data, throwing out any read that contained adapters or uncalled bases, had a mean Phred below 15, or lacked an exact constant-primer or identifier match. COPE v1.2.5 was used to merge high-quality paired reads, and clonotypes were defined as unique nucleotide sequences. MiTCR v1.1 was used to align clonotypes to the IMGT TRBV, TRBD and TRBJ reference segments. The analysis was restricted to V-J combinations with a frequency above 0.0001, which together covered approximately 99% of the repertoires. The TCS score was defined as F50 (clonal expansion) divided by E x V (chaos), with BLOSUM62-based TCRdist calculated between CDR3 peptides within each V-J. Welch's t-statistics and random forest reduced fewer than 600 V-J features to around 14, which were used in a naive Bayes classifier (R e1071). In-frame beta chains were kept once TCRdb had trimmed the public reads at Q25 with fastp and called clones with MiXCR. Identical CDR3 protein sequences are pooled into one entry, listed with their most common genes and DNA. These V and J calls rely on TCRdb rather than the paper's analysis. For this sample the table gives more than 300,000 distinct CDR3 sequences, of which 18% were detected only once. The top ten constitute over 35% of the sample.

Moderately to severely active disease, a Clinical Activity Score of at least 3, a NOSPECS grade of at least 4, and a duration under 3 months were present in ophthalmopathy patients. Exclusion was applied to patients with uncontrolled infections, other autoimmune diseases, pregnancy or lactation. Diagnoses were established on the basis of clinical symptoms, serum thyroxine and TRAb, thyroid ultrasound, and orbital computed tomography. Ficoll-Paque density gradient centrifugation was used to isolate PBMCs from 8 to 10 ml of fresh peripheral blood. Total RNA was extracted with Trizol reagent, and quality was checked on an Agilent 2100 Bioanalyzer.

Sequenced: blood. The rearrangement combines TRBV3-1 with TRBJ1-5; 8 junctional bases match TRBD1. The receptor was isolated from a man younger than 35 with Graves' ophthalmopathy. The DNA sequence reads TGTGCCAGCAGCCAAGACTCTGGGCAGGGGGCTTATAGCAATCAGCCCCAGCATTTT. Translated, this gives CASSQDSGQGAYSNQPQHF.